Ten or more counts support the clone carrying this T cell receptor (beta chain). This sample is part of a study of Graves' ophthalmopathy and Graves' hyperthyroidism. V trimming: 2 bases; J trimming: 6 bases; junction bases outside the gene matches: 6. The CDR3 length is 15 residues. The diagnostic workup employed clinical symptoms, serum thyroxine, TRAb, thyroid ultrasound and orbital computed tomography. Amplified TCR beta CDR3 regions were obtained using RNA transcripts as template. Amplification began with first-round RT-PCR using HTBI primers, then second-round multiplex PCR was performed. TCRdb re-derived calls from the multiplex PCR reads in MiXCR, one entry per CDR3 protein. The table lists some 170,000 distinct CDR3 sequences, roughly 36% of them singletons, with roughly 8.9% in the top ten.

The sequence came from a man aged 25-45 years with Graves' ophthalmopathy. The sample consisted of peripheral blood. The chain couples TRBV12-3 or TRBV12-4 to TRBJ2-5, with 10 bases fitting TRBD2. The CDR3 loop reads CASSLSLAGVQTQYF. The CDR3 DNA sequence: TGTGCCAGCAGTTTATCGCTAGCGGGAGTTCAGACCCAGTACTTC.